These 21 T cell receptor beta chains were all obtained from the same sample, sequenced in a study of cytomegalovirus exposure and HLA in healthy donors. Researchers ran the PCR with 60 Vbeta and 13 Jbeta primers. The table came from immunoSEQ multiplex PCR; TCRdb's copy has only in-frame clones and leaves some out. The profile shows more than 100,000 clones, 80% to 85% of them singletons. Source material: PBMCs. The receptor set was obtained from a woman aged 45-59 years in good health and CMV-seropositive.

V is TRBV9 and J is TRBJ1-5; weak D call: TRBD1 (5 bases). V lost 0 bases and J lost 11, with 12 bases in between. This CDR3 spans 13 amino acids. The V gene's germline CDR1 is SGDLS and CDR2 YYNGEE. The DNA of the CDR3 is TGTGCCAGCAGCGTAGACTCTCGGGGGGCCCAGCATTTT. It codes for CASSVDSRGAQHF.

The chain links TRBV9 to TRBJ2-1, with 7 bases that match TRBD2. Germline values: CDR1 SGDLS, CDR2 YYNGEE. J lost 3 bases, V lost 0 bases, and 15 bases had no gene match. There are 19 residues in the CDR3. CDR3 sequence: CASSVASLTSPRSYNEQFF. The CDR3 DNA follows: TGTGCCAGCAGCGTAGCTTCATTGACTAGCCCCCGGAGCTACAATGAGCAGTTCTTC. Together with reference TRBV9 and TRBJ2-1, the CDR3 gives the full variable domain: DSGVTQTPKHLITATGQRVTLRCSPRSGDLSVYWYQQSLDQGLQFLIQYYNGEERAKGNILERFSAQQFPDLHSELNLSSLELGDSALYFCASSVASLTSPRSYNEQFFGPGTRLTVL.

For this clone: Within the sample, other DNA sequences also encode this same CDR3. The V and J genes are TRBV11-3 and TRBJ2-1, with D possibly matching TRBD2 (6 bases). This CDR3 region has 15 residues. Germline V gene lookup returns CDR1 SGHNT and CDR2 YENEEA. Trimming pared 5 bases from V and 2 bases from J, leaving 13 bases between. The CDR3 reads CASSPRTGAYNEQFF. The CDR3 DNA reads as TGTGCCAGCAGCCCTCGGACGGGGGCCTACAATGAGCAGTTCTTC.

The V and J genes are TRBV6-5 and TRBJ2-5, with 9 bases lining up with TRBD2. J was trimmed by 2 bases and V by 2 bases; bases with no gene match: 3. This CDR3 is 15 amino acids long. The germline CDR1 and CDR2 sequences are MNHEY and SVGAGI. The CDR3 DNA follows: TGTGCCAGCAGTTACGGGCTAGCGGGACAAGAGACCCAGTACTTC. Amino acids: CASSYGLAGQETQYF.

The chain joins TRBV11-3 to TRBJ2-3, with D possibly TRBD2 on 5 matching bases. The germline V and J ends were trimmed by 4 bases and 4 bases, with 9 bases remaining between them. The germline CDR1 and CDR2 sequences are SGHNT and YENEEA. This CDR3 has 13 residues. DNA of the CDR3: TGTGCCAGCAGCTCGCAACTAGCAGATACGCAGTATTTT. Protein product: CASSSQLADTQYF.

The chain joins TRBV28 to TRBJ2-1, with a weak D call TRBD1 (6 bases). Trimming took 4 bases from V and 7 from J, leaving 20 bases between them. The CDR3 covers 16 residues. CDR1 and CDR2 from the germline V gene are MDHEN and SYDVKM. CDR3 protein: CASSSHFGQSRNEQFF. Written as DNA, the CDR3 is TGTGCCAGCAGTTCTCACTTCGGACAGTCACGGAATGAGCAGTTCTTC.

The J gene is TRBJ2-7, the V gene TRBV5-6; TRBD2 aligns across 10 bases. Germline-derived CDR1 and CDR2 are SGHDT and YYEEEE. Trimming cost V 3 bases and J 5 bases; bases outside gene matches: 5. The CDR3 contains 14 residues. The CDR3, as DNA: TGTGCCAGCAGCTCGACAAGCGGGGGGGACGAGCAGTACTTC. Its translation is CASSSTSGGDEQYF. Combining the CDR3 with reference TRBV5-6 and TRBJ2-7 gives the whole variable domain DAGVTQSPTHLIKTRGQQVTLRCSPKSGHDTVSWYQQALGQGPQFIFQYYEEEERQRGNFPDRFSGHQFPNYSSELNVNALLLGDSALYLCASSSTSGGDEQYFGPGTRLTVT.

The CDR3 spells CASRQDNTEAFF. The CDR3 DNA reads TGTGCCTCCCGACAGGACAACACTGAAGCTTTCTTT. The chain recombines TRBV6-1 with TRBJ1-1, with D possibly matching TRBD1 (6 bases). CDR1 MNHNS and CDR2 SASEGT come from the germline V gene. The ends were cut back, 11 bases at V and 2 bases at J, with 12 bases in the middle. The CDR3 has 12 residues.

The genes are TRBV28 and TRBJ2-4; 11 bases agree with TRBD1. This CDR3 spans 15 amino acids. The J segment lost 6 bases and the V segment lost 7 bases, leaving 8 bases of the junction unmatched. The germline V gene has CDR1 MDHEN and CDR2 SYDVKM. This chain's CDR3 is CASIQGGTGGNIQYF. The CDR3 DNA is TGTGCCAGCATCCAGGGTGGGACAGGGGGAAACATTCAGTACTTC.

This clone was observed a few times. One end of the junction is discordant with germline, which a read error may explain. J is TRBJ1-2 and V is TRBV5-1, with D tentatively TRBD1 (6 bases). The length of the CDR3 is 13 residues. Germline V gene data show CDR1 as SGHRS and CDR2 as YFSETQ. The CDR3 DNA sequence: TGCGCCAGCAGCCCCGAACAGGGCTATGTCTACACCTTC. It translates to CASSPEQGYVYTF.

The DNA of the CDR3 is TGCAGCGTTGCGGGGGAGAGGGCACAAGAGACCCAGTACTTC. Translation gives CSVAGERAQETQYF. This chain connects TRBV29-1 to TRBJ2-5; a weak D match, TRBD2 (6 bases). CDR1 is SQVTM, CDR2 ANQGSEA, per germline. V was cut by 4 bases and J by 2 bases, with 14 bases left in between. CDR3 size: 14 residues.

The rearrangement uses TRBV7-9 and TRBJ2-1, with D possibly matching TRBD1 (6 bases). The CDR3 sequence is 16 residues long. Germline CDR1 SEHNR, CDR2 FQNEAQ (reference sequence). Trimming stripped 4 bases from V and 0 bases from J, with 13 bases between. For the CDR3, the DNA is TGTGCCAGCAGCTCAAGACAGGCCAGCTCCTACAATGAGCAGTTCTTC. Its translation is CASSSRQASSYNEQFF.

This clone was found a few times. CDR3 sequence: CAWSEGTLAGQETQYF. CDR3 sequence (DNA): TGTGCCTGGAGTGAAGGAACCTTAGCGGGTCAAGAGACCCAGTACTTC. J is TRBJ2-5 and V is TRBV30; 7 positions match TRBD2. This CDR3 contains 16 residues. CDR1 and CDR2 from the germline V gene are GTSNPN and SVGIG (reference sequence). Unmatched junction bases numbered 10, after V lost 1 base and J lost 2 bases.

The chain joins TRBV5-1 to TRBJ2-3, with 8 bases fitting TRBD1. The CDR3 runs to 14 residues. Germline assignment: CDR1 SGHRS and CDR2 YFSETQ. V lost 5 bases, J lost 1 base, and 3 bases stayed unmatched. As DNA, the CDR3 is TGCGCCAGCAGGCCGACAGGGGGCACAGATACGCAGTATTTT. Translating it yields CASRPTGGTDTQYF.

Here the CDR3 reads CASSLGPAPTYEQYF. Here the CDR3 DNA reads TGTGCCAGCAGCTTAGGCCCAGCGCCCACCTACGAGCAGTACTTC. This rearrangement joins TRBV7-2 to TRBJ2-7; D uncertain. The CDR3 is made up of 15 amino acids. CDR1 and CDR2 from the germline V gene are SGHTA and FQGNSA. Deletions cut 1 base from V and 2 bases from J, with 12 bases between.

The chain combines TRBV18 with TRBJ2-3; TRBD2 aligns across 10 bases. The germline V gene has CDR1 KGHSH and CDR2 LQKENI. The CDR3 totals 20 residues. V dropped 4 bases and J dropped 0; count of bases not matched to a gene: 16. The CDR3, as DNA: TGTGCCAGCTCACGGACAGGAGTACTAGCGGGGCATGCTAGCACAGATACGCAGTATTTT. It is translated as CASSRTGVLAGHASTDTQYF.

This clone was picked up a small number of times. This chain joins TRBV2 and TRBJ1-1; D gene uncertain. Trimming removed 4 bases from V and 1 base from J, with 7 bases in between. Germline assignment: CDR1 SNHLY and CDR2 FYNNEI. There are 13 residues in the CDR3. CDR3: CASSGDTNTEAFF. As DNA, the CDR3 is TGTGCCAGCAGTGGAGACACGAACACTGAAGCTTTCTTT.

The chain is built from TRBV30 and TRBJ1-2; no clear D. V was trimmed by 1 base and J by 3 bases, leaving 6 bases between them. The CDR3 consists of 12 residues. CDR1 and CDR2 (germline): GTSNPN, SVGIG (reference sequence). The CDR3 coding sequence is TGTGCCTGGAGTGACAGTTACTATGGCTACACCTTC. This gives the protein CAWSDSYYGYTF.

The chain joins TRBV18 to TRBJ2-7, with D unclear. CDR1 KGHSH and CDR2 LQKENI come from the germline V gene. The CDR3 contains 12 residues. Trimming removed 4 bases from V and 2 bases from J, with 6 bases in between. In DNA, the CDR3 is TGTGCCAGCTCACAACAGCCCTACGAGCAGTACTTC. Encoded protein: CASSQQPYEQYF.

The chain has TRBV6-1 and TRBJ1-3; D ambiguous. CDR3 size: 15 residues. In germline, CDR1 is MNHNS, CDR2 SASEGT. The V end was cut by 0 bases, the J end by 9 bases, with 15 bases between. The DNA of the CDR3 is TGTGCCAGCAGTGAAGCCCGGGGAGTCCTGGCCACCATATATTTT. It is translated as CASSEARGVLATIYF.

About this clone: This same CDR3 is encoded by further DNA sequences in the sample. This chain links TRBV18 with TRBJ1-2; D perhaps matches TRBD1 (6 bases). The CDR3 loop spans 15 amino acids. Trimming cost V 3 bases and J 5 bases, with 16 bases left between them. CDR1 and CDR2 (germline): KGHSH, LQKENI. The CDR3 loop reads CASSPRGQGSYGYTF. CDR3 nucleotide sequence: TGTGCCAGCTCACCGAGGGGACAAGGATCTTATGGCTACACCTTC.